This T cell receptor beta chain was recorded in a study of T cell repertoires in cytomegalovirus infection. Study context: Through public TCR beta signatures, both CMV infection and matching HLA type were indicated.

Findings of the study overall: CMV-specific HLA-C-restricted TCR beta clonotypes dominated the ex vivo response. CMV carriers having the relevant HLA were flagged by cumulative public TCR beta family frequency.

Trimming removed 5 bases at V and 0 bases at J, with 13 bases between. This CDR3 spans 15 amino acids. Germline CDR1 is SGHVS and CDR2 is FQNEAQ. TCRdb re-called the reads through MiXCR, storing one row per CDR3 protein. The data contain 150,000 to 200,000 distinct CDR3 sequences, 8% to 10% of them singletons. Many counts were recorded for this clonotype. The antigen remains undetermined. The sequence was obtained from a human donor in good health (CMV status not recorded). Some clones in this sample may be carry-over from other donors' samples. J is TRBJ1-1 and V is TRBV7-8; D might be TRBD1 (6 bases). The sample consisted of PBMCs. This chain's CDR3 is CASSLTGLMNTEAFF. The CDR3 DNA sequence: TGTGCCAGCAGCCTGACAGGACTTATGAACACTGAAGCTTTCTTT.